This TCR beta chain was retrieved from a study of breast tumors, draining lymph nodes, adjacent tissues listed by TCRdb under 2016. With regard to the full study: In breast cancer patients, the study compared the TCR beta repertoires of tumor, adjacent nontumor tissue and axillary lymph nodes. In human breast cancer, the study set out to assess how tumor, surrounding tissue and draining lymph node repertoires relate to one another and whether T cells might be exchanged between them.

Results the study describes overall, beyond this receptor: The study presented the conclusion that tumor T cells originate in lymph nodes as consistent with a hypothesis, not as something directly demonstrated. Tumors showed preferential V and J gene usage, and their T-cell repertoire diversity fell below that of lymph nodes yet above that of nontumor tissue. The data were considered consistent with most tumor T cells being derived from the lymph node and subsequently expanding within tumor tissue. Tumor and nontumor tissue repertoires were significantly more similar in luminal-like than in basal-like breast cancer.

Lymph node samples were obtained from the axillary draining lymph nodes of breast cancer patients. V was cut back by 0 bases and J by 2 bases, leaving a gap of 8 bases between them. CDR1 and CDR2 (SGHRS, YFSETQ) derive from the germline V gene. The CDR3 starts with the cysteine, ends with the phenylalanine, and has 14 residues. The CDR3 DNA has 42 bases and is translated from base 1. This clonotype occurred many times. Its antigen specificity is not known. No clone much larger than this one lies a single base away; base qualities are absent. Instrument used: Illumina HiSeq 2000. TCR beta chain libraries were generated by multiplex PCR amplification. High-throughput sequencing was used to analyze the amplified TCR beta chain products. In-frame beta chains were kept once TCRdb had trimmed the public reads at Q25 with fastp and called clones with MiXCR. Rows are combined by CDR3 protein, so each entry shows the most common genes and DNA. This sample has some 170,000 distinct CDR3 sequences in its table, and 30% to 40% of those were observed once. The ten largest make up over 3.5% of the sample.

Rearrangement joined TRBV5-1 to TRBJ1-2, with the D gene uncertain. Sequences were obtained from axillary lymph node tissue. This clonotype originated in a female donor with breast cancer. Some clones in this sample may be carry-over from other donors' samples. The CDR3 protein is CASSLEVGNYGYTF. The nucleotides read TGCGCCAGCAGCTTGGAGGTGGGGAACTATGGCTACACCTTC.